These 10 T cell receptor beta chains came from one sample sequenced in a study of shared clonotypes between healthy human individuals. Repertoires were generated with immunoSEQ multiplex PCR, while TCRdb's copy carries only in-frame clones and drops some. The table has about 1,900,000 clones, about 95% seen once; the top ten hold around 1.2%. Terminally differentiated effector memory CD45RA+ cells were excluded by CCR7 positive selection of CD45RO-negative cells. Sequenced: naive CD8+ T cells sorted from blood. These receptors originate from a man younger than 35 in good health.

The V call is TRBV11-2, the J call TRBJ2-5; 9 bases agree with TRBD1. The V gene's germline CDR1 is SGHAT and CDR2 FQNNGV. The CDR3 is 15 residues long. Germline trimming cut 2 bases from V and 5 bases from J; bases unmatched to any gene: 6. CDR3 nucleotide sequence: TGTGCCAGCAGCTTACCACAGGGGGCAAGGGAGACCCAGTACTTC. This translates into CASSLPQGARETQYF.

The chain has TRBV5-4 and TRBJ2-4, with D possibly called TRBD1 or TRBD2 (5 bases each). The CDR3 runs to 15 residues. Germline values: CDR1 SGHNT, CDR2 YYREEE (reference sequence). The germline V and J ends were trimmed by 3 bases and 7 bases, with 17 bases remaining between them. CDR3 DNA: TGTGCCAGCAGCTCCGGGTGGGGCTCGGGGAACATTCAGTACTTC. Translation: CASSSGWGSGNIQYF.

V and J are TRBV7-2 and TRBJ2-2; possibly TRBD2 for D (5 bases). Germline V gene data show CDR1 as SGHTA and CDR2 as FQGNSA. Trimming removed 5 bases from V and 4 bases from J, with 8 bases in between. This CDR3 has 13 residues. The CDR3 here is CASSNRGTGELFF. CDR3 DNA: TGTGCCAGCAGCAACCGGGGCACCGGGGAGCTGTTTTTT.

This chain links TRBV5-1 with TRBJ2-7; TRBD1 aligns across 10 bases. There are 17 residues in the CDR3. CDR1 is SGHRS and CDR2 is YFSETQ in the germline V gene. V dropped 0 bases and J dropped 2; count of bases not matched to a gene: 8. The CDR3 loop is CASSLGQGAITTYEQYF. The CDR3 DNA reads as TGCGCCAGCAGCTTGGGACAGGGGGCCATAACCACCTACGAGCAGTACTTC.

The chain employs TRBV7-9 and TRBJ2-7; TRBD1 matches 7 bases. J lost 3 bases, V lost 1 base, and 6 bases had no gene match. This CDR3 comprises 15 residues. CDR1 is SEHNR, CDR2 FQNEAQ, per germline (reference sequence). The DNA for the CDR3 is TGTGCCAGCAGCTTAGAGGACAGGACTTACTACGAGCAGTACTTC. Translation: CASSLEDRTYYEQYF.

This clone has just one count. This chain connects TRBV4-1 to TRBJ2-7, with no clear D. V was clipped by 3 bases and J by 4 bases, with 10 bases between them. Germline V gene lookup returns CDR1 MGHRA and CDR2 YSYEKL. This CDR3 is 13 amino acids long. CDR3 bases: TGCGCCAGCAGCCACAATTTGGCTTACGAGCAGTACTTC. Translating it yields CASSHNLAYEQYF.

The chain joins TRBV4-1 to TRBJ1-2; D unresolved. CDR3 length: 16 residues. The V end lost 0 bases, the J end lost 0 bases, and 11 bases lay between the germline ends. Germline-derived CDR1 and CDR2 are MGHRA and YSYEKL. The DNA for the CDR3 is TGCGCCAGCAGCCAAGAATTGAGCGGAGCTAACTATGGCTACACCTTC. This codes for CASSQELSGANYGYTF.

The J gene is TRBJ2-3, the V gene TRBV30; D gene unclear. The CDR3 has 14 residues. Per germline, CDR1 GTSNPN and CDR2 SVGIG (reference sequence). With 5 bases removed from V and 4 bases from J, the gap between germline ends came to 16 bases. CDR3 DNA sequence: TGTGCCTGGTCCACCGGGCCAACCGCAGATACGCAGTATTTT. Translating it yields CAWSTGPTADTQYF.

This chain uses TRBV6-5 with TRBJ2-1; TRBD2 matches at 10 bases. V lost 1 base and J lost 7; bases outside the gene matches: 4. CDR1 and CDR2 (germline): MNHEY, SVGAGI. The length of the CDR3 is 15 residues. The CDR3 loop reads CASSYFPAGGNEQFF. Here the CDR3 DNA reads TGTGCCAGCAGTTACTTTCCAGCGGGAGGGAATGAGCAGTTCTTC.

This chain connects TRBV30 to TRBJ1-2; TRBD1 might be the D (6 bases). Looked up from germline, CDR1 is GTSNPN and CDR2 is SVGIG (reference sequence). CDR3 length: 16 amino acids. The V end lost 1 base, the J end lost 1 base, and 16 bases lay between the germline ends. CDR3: CAWSGNRDQLNYGYTF. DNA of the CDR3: TGTGCCTGGAGTGGGAACAGGGACCAGCTTAACTATGGCTACACCTTC.